This T cell receptor (beta chain) was retrieved from a study of blood T cell repertoires in COVID-19. Study-level information: The United States, Italy and Spain were the sources of the acute and convalescent COVID-19 samples. From T cells, B-cell-depleted T cells, or PBMCs came the material, which was cDNA or gDNA.

Authors' methods: Estimation of nucleated cell counts was performed using reference gene primer amplification. TCRdb's table, derived via immunoSEQ multiplex PCR, lists solely in-frame clones and lacks some. The V and J calls and clone size were taken over from that table, and D and trimming were inferred from the DNA. The data show about 70,000 clones, around three quarters seen once. Germline CDR1 LNHDA, CDR2 SQIVND (reference sequence). V was clipped by 3 bases and J by 4 bases, with 9 bases between them. The CDR3 is 13 amino acids. The sample taken for sequencing was peripheral blood. V is TRBV19 and J is TRBJ2-5; tentative D call: TRBD2 (6 bases). The sequence was obtained from a woman of 80 years or more with active or convalescent COVID-19. This CDR3 is CASSIQGGETQYF. Written as DNA, the CDR3 is TGTGCCAGTAGTATTCAGGGAGGAGAGACCCAGTACTTC.